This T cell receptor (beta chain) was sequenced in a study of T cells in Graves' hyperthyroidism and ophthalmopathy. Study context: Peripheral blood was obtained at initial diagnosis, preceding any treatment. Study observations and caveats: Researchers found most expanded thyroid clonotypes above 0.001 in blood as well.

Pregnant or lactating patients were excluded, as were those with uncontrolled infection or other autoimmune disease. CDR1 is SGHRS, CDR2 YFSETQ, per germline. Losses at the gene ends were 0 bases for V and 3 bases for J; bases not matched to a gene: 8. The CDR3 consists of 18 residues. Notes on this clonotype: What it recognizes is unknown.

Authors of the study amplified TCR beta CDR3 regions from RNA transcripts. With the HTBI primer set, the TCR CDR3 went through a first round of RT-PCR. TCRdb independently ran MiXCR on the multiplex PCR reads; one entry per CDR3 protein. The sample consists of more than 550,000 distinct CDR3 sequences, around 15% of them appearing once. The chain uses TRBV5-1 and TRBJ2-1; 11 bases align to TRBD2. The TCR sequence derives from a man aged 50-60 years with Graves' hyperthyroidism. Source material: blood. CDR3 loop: CASSLGLAGSSIYNEQFF. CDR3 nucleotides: TGCGCCAGCAGCTTGGGACTAGCGGGATCTTCTATCTACAATGAGCAGTTCTTC.